The TCR beta chain under discussion was sequenced for a study of cytomegalovirus exposure and HLA in healthy donors. Across the study: The 90 to 150 validation repertoires, a later analysis reported, used the same platform as the approximately 670 repertoires from the first cohort.

Concerning this clone: Antigen unknown.

Study-wide results and caveats: Some public TCRs appeared in many individuals, while most sequences were rare. That first-cohort TCR clusters tended to co-occur in the roughly 110 validation repertoires was found in a later analysis.

This CDR3 has 14 residues. Germline assignment: CDR1 SGHAT and CDR2 FQNNGV. J was trimmed by 4 bases and V by 4 bases; bases with no gene match: 5. This table comes from immunoSEQ multiplex PCR, and its TCRdb copy is limited to in-frame clones, with some not included. The table shows about 160,000 clones, with roughly 91% occurring only once. This chain connects TRBV11-2 to TRBJ2-3; 7 bases line up with TRBD2. The specimen was PBMCs. The receptor was isolated from a young woman in good health and CMV-seropositive. This CDR3 is CASSSLAGSDTQYF. The DNA of the CDR3 is TGTGCCAGCAGCTCCTTAGCGGGTTCAGATACGCAGTATTTT.